This record covers a single T cell receptor (beta chain). This record belongs to a study of patients and donors after allogeneic stem cell transplantation. The CDR3 extends over 15 amino acids. CDR1 and CDR2 (germline): MNHNS, SASEGT. After removal of 6 bases from V and 2 bases from J, the junction contained 3 bases not matched to a gene. Each CDR3 protein is one row after TCRdb ran MiXCR on the RT-PCR reads. Of approximately 430,000 distinct CDR3 sequences in the sample, approximately 16% were seen once. The sample was blood, either unsorted or a sorted T cell fraction (not recorded which). The clonotype comes from a human donor who was either an allogeneic HSCT recipient or a stem cell or donor lymphocyte infusion donor (not recorded which). It is not recorded whose cells these are; they may come from a transplant donor. The gene calls are TRBV6-1 and TRBJ2-4; TRBD1 aligns across 11 bases. The CDR3 region is CASSGTGGPKNIQYF. The CDR3 nucleotides are TGTGCCAGCAGCGGGACAGGGGGACCCAAAAACATTCAGTACTTC.